Listed here are 3 T cell receptor beta chains from one sample, sequenced in a study of patients and donors after allogeneic stem cell transplantation (dated by TCRdb to between 2020 and 2021). Libraries were built with RT-PCR. The sequencer was a NextSeq 550. The raw public data were reprocessed by TCRdb itself: fastp quality trimming at Q25, MiXCR clonotype calling, in-frame beta chains only. Each CDR3 protein appears once, grouped with its most common genes and DNA. The sample table lists about 110,000 distinct CDR3 sequences, around 35% of them with a count of one. The ten largest clonotypes hold about 27% of the sample. The sequenced sample was blood, either unsorted or a sorted T cell fraction (not recorded which). Receptors were obtained from a human donor who was either an allogeneic HSCT recipient or a stem cell or donor lymphocyte infusion donor (not recorded which). It is not recorded whose cells these are; they may come from a transplant donor.

The CDR3 sequence: CAIRGQTYGYTF. CDR3 nucleotide sequence: TGTGCCATCAGGGGACAGACCTATGGCTACACCTTC. This chain uses TRBV10-3 with TRBJ1-2, with 7 bases identical to TRBD1. V gave up 6 bases and J gave up 4 bases; unmatched junction bases: 2. CDR1 and CDR2 (germline): ENHRY, SYGVKD. There are 12 residues in the CDR3.

The genes are TRBV5-1 and TRBJ1-2; D not certain. The CDR3 loop spans 13 amino acids. Germline CDR1 SGHRS, CDR2 YFSETQ. Trimming removed 0 bases from V and 0 bases from J, with 3 bases in between. The CDR3 protein is CASSLGANYGYTF. In nucleotides, the CDR3 is TGCGCCAGCAGCTTGGGAGCTAACTATGGCTACACCTTC. Full variable domain (rest looked up from reference TRBV5-1 and TRBJ1-2): KAGVTQTPRYLIKTRGQQVTLSCSPISGHRSVSWYQQTPGQGLQFLFEYFSETQRNKGNFPGRFSGRQFSNSRSEMNVSTLELGDSALYLCASSLGANYGYTFGSGTRLTVV.

This clonotype was recorded a few times. The CDR3, as DNA: TGTGCCAGCAGCTTGGGTATGGCAGGGAGCGGCCAGCCCCAGCATTTT. Its translation is CASSLGMAGSGQPQHF. The chain couples TRBV5-5 to TRBJ1-5; possible D gene TRBD1, 5 bases. CDR1 and CDR2 (germline): SGHKS, YYEKEE (reference sequence). V lost 0 bases to trimming and J lost 7 bases, with 17 bases between them. The CDR3 has 16 residues.